This TCR beta chain is drawn from a study of metastatic and nonmetastatic thyroid tumors. Study context: Across blood and tumor or nodule tissue, repertoires from malignant and benign thyroid patients were compared with one another.

Germline-derived CDR1 and CDR2 are MNHEY and SVGAGI. The CDR3 extends over 17 amino acids. The germline V and J ends were trimmed by 5 bases and 4 bases, with 21 bases remaining between them. TCRdb called clones again from the PCR reads with MiXCR. The sample has fewer than 35,000 clones; about a fifth are singletons. This clone was counted only a few times. It is likely a read error, because the conserved phenylalanine at the end of the CDR3 is missing. Thyroid surgery was preceded by no treatment in any patient. The receptor's source is a male donor with papillary thyroid cancer or a benign thyroid nodule (not recorded which). Some clones in this sample may be carry-over from other donors' samples. The chain combines TRBV6-5 with TRBJ1-5; no definite D call. Sequencing input: tumor tissue. CDR3 amino acids: CASSRVGRAGGNQPQHL. Written as DNA, the CDR3 is TGTGCCAGCAGTCGGGTGGGAAGGGCTGGCGGAAATCAGCCCCAGCATCTT.